This T cell receptor beta chain was retrieved from a study of T cells in women clearing cervical HPV infection. The wider study: Controls' single incident HPV16 infection cleared within 12 months without precancer. Blood came at first lesion visit for cases, post-clearance for controls.

Germline assignment: CDR1 SGHRS and CDR2 YFSETQ. This CDR3 contains 15 residues. V lost 0 bases and J lost 7; bases outside the gene matches: 7. In the case of this clone: Read sequence stops 3 residues before the CDR3 end, and the germline J gene provides the missing end.

Assay used: immunoSEQ multiplex PCR; TCRdb lists only in-frame clones, some missing. The sample includes under 50,000 clones. The sequenced material came from blood buffy coat. This receptor was obtained from a woman between 18 and 70 years old with a cervical HPV16 infection that either progressed to CIN3+ or cleared (not recorded which). V usage is TRBV5-1 and J usage is TRBJ2-5; the match to TRBD2 covers 9 bases. The part of the CDR3 DNA that was read is TGCGCCAGCAGCTTGGTTCTAGCGGGGAGTTGGACC. It codes for CASSLVLAGSWT. In full, the CDR3 reads CASSLVLAGSWTQYF.